The entry that follows covers one TCR beta chain sequence. The data originate from a study of shared clonotypes between healthy human individuals. With 5 bases removed from V and 7 bases from J, the gap between germline ends came to 12 bases. From germline, CDR1 is MNHEY and CDR2 SVGAGI. This CDR3 spans 13 amino acids. Those who donated were healthy HIV-negative adults, with no recent acute infections or vaccinations reported. A split of CD4+ cells into CD45RA+ naive and CD45RA-negative memory subsets was performed. Genomic DNA per cell subset filled all wells of several immunoSEQ plates. As originally analysed: ImmunoSEQ supplied junction-only sequences lacking quality scores, so filtering was different. Profiling relied on immunoSEQ multiplex PCR, and the TCRdb table lists in-frame clones only, not all of them. Clone size and the V and J calls come from that table; the DNA yielded D and trimming. The profile shows hundreds of thousands of clones, approximately 79% of them singletons.

The TCR sequence derives from a woman aged 25 to 39 in good health. The sequencing sample was made of memory CD4+ T cells sorted from blood. Subset indicated: CD45RA-negative fraction. This chain links TRBV6-5 with TRBJ1-5, with D perhaps TRBD1 (6 bases). This CDR3 reads CASSGGGEQPQHF. The DNA of the CDR3 is TGTGCCAGCAGTGGAGGGGGAGAACAGCCCCAGCATTTT.